These 26 T cell receptor beta chains were all obtained from the same sample, sequenced in a study of blood T cell repertoires in COVID-19 (TCRdb year 2020). The library was generated by the immunoSEQ multiplex PCR assay. TCRdb's version of the immuneACCESS table is confined to in-frame rearrangements and falls short of the full clone set. An unresolved V gene accounts for under half of the shortfall where checked; the remainder is of unknown origin. The sample table shows 130,000 to 150,000 clones, and roughly 84% are seen once. Of the sample, 5.8% falls within the top ten clones. Specimen: PBMCs or T cells enriched from blood (not recorded which). The receptors here all came from a woman in her fifties or sixties who had been exposed to COVID-19.

This clone appeared a few times. The chain carries TRBV4-1 and TRBJ1-5, with 11 bases fitting TRBD1. Per the germline V gene, CDR1 is MGHRA and CDR2 is YSYEKL. This CDR3 spans 16 amino acids. The J segment lost 6 bases and the V segment lost 0 bases, leaving 4 bases of the junction unmatched. The chain's CDR3 is CASSQDRGQGAQPQHF. The CDR3, as DNA: TGCGCCAGCAGCCAAGATAGAGGACAGGGGGCTCAGCCCCAGCATTTT.

The sample holds one count of this clone. In the same sample, other DNA sequences code for this CDR3. The rearrangement links TRBV6-5 to TRBJ1-3; a possible D gene is TRBD1 (5 bases). Looked up from germline, CDR1 is MNHEY and CDR2 is SVGAGI. This CDR3 is built from 13 residues. The V end was cut by 5 bases, the J end by 7 bases, with 12 bases between. The CDR3 reads CASSRDGGNTIYF. CDR3 in DNA: TGTGCCAGCAGTAGGGACGGGGGGAACACCATATATTTT.

The V gene is TRBV6-5, the J gene TRBJ1-5; 7 positions match TRBD1. CDR1 is MNHEY, CDR2 SVGAGI, per germline. The V gene end was trimmed by 7 bases and the J gene end by 2 bases; junction bases not matched to a gene: 5. This CDR3 comprises 14 residues. The CDR3 sequence is CASTRQGGNQPQHF. The CDR3 DNA reads TGTGCCAGCACCCGCCAGGGGGGCAATCAGCCCCAGCATTTT.

This clone was seen more than once but under ten times. This sequence joins TRBV7-3 and TRBJ1-1; a weak D match, TRBD1 (6 bases). The length of the CDR3 is 16 residues. CDR1 and CDR2 from the germline V gene are SGHTA and FQGTGA. V was clipped by 5 bases and J by 6 bases, with 22 bases between them. The DNA of the CDR3 is TGTGCCAGCAGCCCCGCCCGGGCTTTCTCAGGGGCTGAAGCTTTCTTT. It is translated as CASSPARAFSGAEAFF. The entire variable domain, with the rest obtained from reference TRBV7-3 and TRBJ1-1, is as follows: GAGVSQTPSNKVTEKGKYVELRCDPISGHTALYWYRQSLGQGPEFLIYFQGTGAADDSGLPNDRFFAVRPEGSVSTLKIQRTERGDSAVYLCASSPARAFSGAEAFFGQGTRLTVV.

The gene calls are TRBV13 and TRBJ1-1, with 8 bases fitting TRBD1. V lost 5 bases, J lost 4 bases, and 9 bases stayed unmatched. CDR3 size: 15 residues. CDR1 and CDR2 from the germline V gene are PRHDT and FYEKMQ (reference sequence). The CDR3 DNA follows: TGTGCCAGCAGCACTCGGACAGGGATGGTCACTGAAGCTTTCTTT. Amino acid sequence: CASSTRTGMVTEAFF.

The chain combines TRBV7-2 with TRBJ1-5; a weak D match, TRBD1 (5 bases). CDR3 length: 13 amino acids. Germline assignment: CDR1 SGHTA and CDR2 FQGNSA. V was cut by 4 bases and J by 5 bases, with 9 bases left in between. The DNA for the CDR3 is TGTGCCAGCAGCTACCGGGGGGATCAGCCCCAGCATTTT. The encoded protein is CASSYRGDQPQHF. The full variable domain, in which reference TRBV7-2 and TRBJ1-5 provide the parts outside the CDR3, is GAGVSQSPSNKVTEKGKDVELRCDPISGHTALYWYRQSLGQGLEFLIYFQGNSAPDKSGLPSDRFSAERTGGSVSTLTIQRTQQEDSAVYLCASSYRGDQPQHFGDGTRLSIL.

This chain uses TRBV5-4 with TRBJ2-5; 8 bases are a match to TRBD2. Germline-derived CDR1 and CDR2 are SGHNT and YYREEE (reference sequence). The trim removed 0 bases at V and 5 bases at J, leaving 3 bases unmatched. The CDR3 length is 14 residues. CDR3 region: CASSLEGGRETQYF. In DNA, the CDR3 is TGTGCCAGCAGCTTGGAAGGCGGGAGGGAGACCCAGTACTTC.

The CDR3 protein is CASSSTGVSNQPQHF. CDR3 nucleotides: TGTGCCAGCAGTTCGACAGGGGTTAGCAATCAGCCCCAGCATTTT. The chain has TRBV6-5 and TRBJ1-5; 8 bases are shared with TRBD1. V lost 4 bases, J lost 0 bases, and 2 bases stayed unmatched. This CDR3 is 15 amino acids long. Germline loops: CDR1 MNHEY, CDR2 SVGAGI.

The rearrangement uses TRBV11-2 and TRBJ1-2, with 10 nucleotides matching TRBD1. The CDR3 sequence is 17 residues long. With V trimmed by 5 bases and J by 0 bases, 9 bases remained unmatched. Germline CDR1 SGHAT, CDR2 FQNNGV. CDR3 in DNA: TGTGCCAGCAGCAGATCCGGGACAGGGGCCGCTAACTATGGCTACACCTTC. Translating it yields CASSRSGTGAANYGYTF. Based on the CDR3 plus reference TRBV11-2 and TRBJ1-2, the full variable domain is EAGVAQSPRYKIIEKRQSVAFWCNPISGHATLYWYQQILGQGPKLLIQFQNNGVVDDSQLPKDRFSAERLKGVDSTLKIQPAKLEDSAVYLCASSRSGTGAANYGYTFGSGTRLTVV.

Only a few counts were recorded for this clone. This chain joins TRBV2 and TRBJ2-3; the match to TRBD2 covers 8 bases. Germline CDR1 and CDR2: SNHLY and FYNNEI. The length of the CDR3 is 15 residues. V shed 7 bases, J shed 3 bases, and the junction held 9 bases outside the gene matches. The CDR3 region is CASNRGGRSTDTQYF. In nucleotides, the CDR3 is TGTGCCAGCAACCGGGGGGGCCGATCTACAGATACGCAGTATTTT.

This clone was counted at least ten times. The V gene is TRBV2, the J gene TRBJ1-4; 8 positions match TRBD1. V lost 6 bases, J lost 7 bases, and 7 bases stayed unmatched. The CDR3 sequence is 14 residues long. The V gene's germline CDR1 is SNHLY and CDR2 FYNNEI. In DNA, the CDR3 is TGTGCCAGCAGCCTCGGACAGGGTAGTGAAAAACTGTTTTTT. Amino acid sequence: CASSLGQGSEKLFF.

This chain connects TRBV7-9 to TRBJ1-3; D ambiguous. The CDR3 sequence is 16 residues long. CDR1 is SEHNR, CDR2 FQNEAQ, per germline (reference sequence). With 8 bases removed from V and 2 bases from J, the gap between germline ends came to 19 bases. The CDR3 DNA sequence: TGTGCCAGCCCGAGGGCAGCACAGAAACCTGGAAACACCATATATTTT. Amino acid sequence: CASPRAAQKPGNTIYF.

This chain connects TRBV7-2 to TRBJ2-7; 7 bases map to TRBD2. CDR1 is SGHTA, CDR2 FQGNSA, per germline. The CDR3 loop spans 14 amino acids. V was clipped by 3 bases and J by 4 bases; unmatched bases: 6. CDR3 residues: CASSFRGGRYEQYF. The DNA for the CDR3 is TGTGCCAGCAGCTTTCGGGGAGGGAGGTACGAGCAGTACTTC.

The gene calls are TRBV2 and TRBJ1-2, with D perhaps TRBD1 (5 bases). The germline V gene encodes CDR1 SNHLY and CDR2 FYNNEI. This CDR3 contains 16 residues. V lost 4 bases, J lost 0 bases, and 15 bases lay in between. CDR3 coding DNA: TGTGCCAGCAGTGGGGAAGGGGCGATATCTAACTATGGCTACACCTTC. Its protein product is CASSGEGAISNYGYTF.

This clone occurred once. The chain joins TRBV12-5 to TRBJ1-2; D might be TRBD1 (6 bases). Trimming stripped 2 bases from V and 4 bases from J, with 8 bases between. Germline CDR1 is LGHNT and CDR2 is FRNRAP. This CDR3 region has 13 residues. This chain's CDR3 is CASGLFRGYGYTF. The CDR3 coding sequence is TGTGCTAGTGGTTTGTTCAGGGGCTATGGCTACACCTTC.

The chain joins TRBV6-2 or TRBV6-3 to TRBJ1-3, with TRBD1 matching over 8 bases. Unmatched junction bases numbered 1, after V lost 4 bases and J lost 2 bases. CDR3 length: 14 residues. Germline-derived CDR1 and CDR2 are MNHEY and SVGEGT. In DNA form, the CDR3 reads TGTGCCAGCAGTTCAGGGGGCCCTGGAAACACCATATATTTT. It specifies CASSSGGPGNTIYF.

The chain employs TRBV29-1 and TRBJ2-2; 12 nucleotides agree with TRBD1. The CDR3 has 15 residues. The V gene end was trimmed by 6 bases and the J gene end by 5 bases; junction bases not matched to a gene: 7. The germline V gene encodes CDR1 SQVTM and CDR2 ANQGSEA. The CDR3 DNA reads TGCAGCGTATCCGGGACAGGGGGCCGGACCGGGGAGCTGTTTTTT. The encoded protein is CSVSGTGGRTGELFF.

The genes are TRBV7-9 and TRBJ1-5; tentatively, D is TRBD1 (6 bases). Germline V gene lookup returns CDR1 SEHNR and CDR2 FQNEAQ (reference sequence). V was shortened by 0 bases and J by 2 bases, with 17 bases between the two germline ends. This CDR3 is built from 18 residues. The CDR3 DNA reads as TGTGCCAGCAGCTTAGCCAACGTAGGGGGACGAGGCAATCAGCCCCAGCATTTT. Translating gives CASSLANVGGRGNQPQHF.

This chain links TRBV7-2 with TRBJ2-2; TRBD1 is a possible D gene (6 bases). The CDR3 is made up of 15 amino acids. V gave up 5 bases and J gave up 0 bases, with 10 bases separating them. Germline V gene data show CDR1 as SGHTA and CDR2 as FQGNSA. CDR3 protein: CASSVRGPNTGELFF. The CDR3 region has the DNA TGTGCCAGCAGCGTCAGGGGTCCGAACACCGGGGAGCTGTTTTTT.

The chain carries TRBV27 and TRBJ2-4; 8 positions match TRBD2. The junction had 6 bases not matched to a gene; V was cut back by 7 bases and J by 1 base. CDR1 and CDR2 (germline): MNHEY, SMNVEV (reference sequence). The CDR3 is made up of 15 amino acids. The CDR3 here is CASTPGGIAKNIQYF. CDR3 in DNA: TGTGCCAGCACCCCGGGGGGGATCGCCAAAAACATTCAGTACTTC.

The chain employs TRBV3-1 (or the pseudogene TRBV3-2) and TRBJ1-5; D is undetermined. Deletions cut 0 bases from V and 3 bases from J, with 9 bases between. Per the germline V gene, CDR1 is LGHDT and CDR2 is YNNKEL (reference sequence). This CDR3 contains 15 residues. The CDR3 bases are TGTGCCAGCAGCCAAGATCCCAGACTCAATCAGCCCCAGCATTTT. It encodes CASSQDPRLNQPQHF.

The V gene is TRBV7-2, the J gene TRBJ2-3; possible D gene TRBD2, 6 bases. This CDR3 has 13 residues. From germline, CDR1 is SGHTA and CDR2 FQGNSA. V was pared by 5 bases and J by 9 bases, with 15 bases between. This CDR3 reads CASSRDSAGTQYF. CDR3 bases: TGTGCCAGCAGCCGGGACTCCGCGGGAACGCAGTATTTT.

The chain carries TRBV13 and TRBJ1-2; 9 nucleotides agree with TRBD1. Unmatched junction bases numbered 6, after V lost 4 bases and J lost 6 bases. CDR1 is PRHDT, CDR2 FYEKMQ, per germline (reference sequence). The CDR3 totals 14 residues. The CDR3 loop reads CASSSPDRGHGYTF. CDR3 bases: TGTGCCAGCAGCTCACCGGACAGGGGTCATGGCTACACCTTC.

The V and J genes are TRBV19 and TRBJ1-5, with D tentatively TRBD1 (6 bases). Between the trimmed V and J ends, which lost 5 bases and 0 bases, there was a span of 17 bases. The CDR3 consists of 17 residues. Germline V gene lookup returns CDR1 LNHDA and CDR2 SQIVND (reference sequence). The CDR3 DNA follows: TGTGCCAGTAGTCCAATCACAGGGCCCGATAGCAATCAGCCCCAGCATTTT. Translated, it gives CASSPITGPDSNQPQHF.

V usage is TRBV5-4 and J usage is TRBJ2-7; weak D call: TRBD2 (6 bases). The length of the CDR3 is 15 residues. V lost 0 bases and J 0 bases, leaving 10 bases between the germline ends. Germline-derived CDR1 and CDR2 are SGHNT and YYREEE (reference sequence). This chain's CDR3 is CASSLEGGTSYEQYF. The CDR3 nucleotides read TGTGCCAGCAGCTTGGAAGGAGGGACCTCCTACGAGCAGTACTTC.

This sequence joins TRBV29-1 and TRBJ1-1; a possible D gene is TRBD1 (6 bases). The V end lost 7 bases, the J end lost 0 bases, and 12 bases lay between the germline ends. Per germline, CDR1 SQVTM and CDR2 ANQGSEA. CDR3 size: 13 residues. The CDR3 region has the DNA TGCAGCGGATCCAGGGGTCTGAACACTGAAGCTTTCTTT. It yields the protein CSGSRGLNTEAFF.